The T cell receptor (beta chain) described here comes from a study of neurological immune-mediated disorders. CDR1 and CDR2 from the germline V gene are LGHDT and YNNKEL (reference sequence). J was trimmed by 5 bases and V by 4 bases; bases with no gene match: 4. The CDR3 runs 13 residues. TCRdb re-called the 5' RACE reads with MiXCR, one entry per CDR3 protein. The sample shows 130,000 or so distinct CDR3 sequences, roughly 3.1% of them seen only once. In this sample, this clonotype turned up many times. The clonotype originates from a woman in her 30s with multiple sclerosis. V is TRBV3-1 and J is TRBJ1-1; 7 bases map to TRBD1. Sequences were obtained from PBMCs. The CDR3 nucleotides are TGTGCCAGCAGCCCAGGGGGGCAGACTGAAGCTTTCTTT. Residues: CASSPGGQTEAFF.